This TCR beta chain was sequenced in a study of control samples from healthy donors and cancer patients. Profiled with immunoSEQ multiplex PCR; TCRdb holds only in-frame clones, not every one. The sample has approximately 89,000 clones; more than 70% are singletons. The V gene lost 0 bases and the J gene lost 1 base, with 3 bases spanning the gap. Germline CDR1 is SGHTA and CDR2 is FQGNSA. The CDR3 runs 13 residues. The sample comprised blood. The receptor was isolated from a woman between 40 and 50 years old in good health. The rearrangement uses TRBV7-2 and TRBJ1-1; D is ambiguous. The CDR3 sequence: CASSLAKNTEAFF. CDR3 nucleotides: TGTGCCAGCAGCTTAGCCAAGAACACTGAAGCTTTCTTT.